Listed here are 25 T cell receptor beta chains from one sample, sequenced in a study of blood T cell repertoires in COVID-19. Clones were read by immunoSEQ multiplex PCR, and TCRdb kept only the in-frame ones, dropping some. Of more than 300,000 clones in the sample, 88% were seen once. The sequenced sample was peripheral blood. Source of these receptors: a woman between 65 and 79 years old with COVID-19, enrolled during active disease.

This rearrangement joins TRBV28 to TRBJ2-6; D may be TRBD1 (6 bases). CDR1 is MDHEN and CDR2 is SYDVKM in the germline V gene. The CDR3 runs to 16 residues. With 5 bases removed from V and 4 bases from J, the gap between germline ends came to 15 bases. The CDR3 protein is CASSLNAGAGANVLTF. DNA of the CDR3: TGTGCCAGCAGTCTGAATGCAGGGGCCGGGGCCAACGTCCTGACTTTC.

This chain uses TRBV30 with TRBJ2-7, with 12 bases that match TRBD1. Germline V gives CDR1 GTSNPN, CDR2 SVGIG (reference sequence). This CDR3 comprises 15 residues. The ends lost 1 base at V and 2 bases at J; junction bases unmatched: 3. The CDR3 here is CAWSGGQGAPYEQYF. CDR3 nucleotide sequence: TGTGCCTGGAGTGGGGGACAGGGGGCTCCCTACGAGCAGTACTTC. The entire variable domain, with the rest obtained from reference TRBV30 and TRBJ2-7, is as follows: SQTIHQWPATLVQPVGSPLSLECTVEGTSNPNLYWYRQAAGRGLQLLFYSVGIGQISSEVPQNLSASRPQDRQFILSSKKLLLSDSGFYLCAWSGGQGAPYEQYFGPGTRLTVT.

The genes are TRBV7-2 and TRBJ1-2, with TRBD1 matching over 8 bases. The CDR3 spans 16 residues. V trimming: 1 base; J trimming: 4 bases; junction bases outside the gene matches: 8. CDR1 is SGHTA, CDR2 FQGNSA, per germline. The CDR3 reads CASSLGGTGVFYGYTF. CDR3 sequence (DNA): TGTGCCAGCAGCTTAGGAGGGACAGGAGTTTTCTATGGCTACACCTTC. The variable domain in full, with the rest retrieved from reference TRBV7-2 and TRBJ1-2, is GAGVSQSPSNKVTEKGKDVELRCDPISGHTALYWYRQSLGQGLEFLIYFQGNSAPDKSGLPSDRFSAERTGGSVSTLTIQRTQQEDSAVYLCASSLGGTGVFYGYTFGSGTRLTVV.

This chain uses TRBV5-4 with TRBJ2-3; TRBD2 matches at 10 bases. Unmatched junction bases numbered 6, after V lost 3 bases and J lost 5 bases. Germline-derived CDR1 and CDR2 are SGHNT and YYREEE (reference sequence). This CDR3 has 15 amino acids. The CDR3 DNA follows: TGTGCCAGCAGCTCAGAGCGGGGGGGCGGAGATACGCAGTATTTT. Translation gives CASSSERGGGDTQYF.

CDR3 nucleotide sequence: TGTGCCAGCAGCCCGACGCGGGGGGTACAAGAGACCCAGTACTTC. Protein: CASSPTRGVQETQYF. J is TRBJ2-5 and V is TRBV11-3, with 8 bases that match TRBD2. The CDR3 extends over 15 amino acids. Germline CDR1 SGHNT, CDR2 YENEEA. V shed 5 bases and J 2 bases; nucleotides not matched to a gene: 7.

The V call is TRBV19, the J call TRBJ1-4; 10 positions agree with TRBD1. Germline V CDR1 and CDR2: LNHDA, SQIVND (reference sequence). V trimming: 5 bases; J trimming: 7 bases; junction bases outside the gene matches: 13. The CDR3 extends over 17 amino acids. The CDR3 reads CASSLPPGQGGSEKLFF. CDR3 nucleotides: TGTGCCAGTAGTCTCCCCCCTGGACAGGGGGGGAGTGAAAAACTGTTTTTT.

This chain links TRBV28 with TRBJ1-3; TRBD1 aligns across 7 bases. This CDR3 region has 18 residues. Germline CDR1 and CDR2: MDHEN and SYDVKM. V was pared by 4 bases and J by 0 bases, with 12 bases of the junction left unmatched. CDR3 residues: CASSSPSLTGLSGNTIYF. The CDR3 coding sequence is TGTGCCAGCAGTTCCCCCTCATTGACAGGGCTCTCTGGAAACACCATATATTTT.

The V and J genes are TRBV29-1 and TRBJ2-7; perhaps TRBD1 as D (7 bases). The CDR3 consists of 13 residues. V shed 4 bases and J shed 3 bases, with 13 bases lying between them. Germline CDR1 reads SQVTM; CDR2 reads ANQGSEA. This CDR3 is CSVVPGGRYEQYF. CDR3 DNA: TGCAGCGTTGTCCCAGGGGGGCGCTACGAGCAGTACTTC.

V and J are TRBV19 and TRBJ1-5; D remains ambiguous. Trimming took off 2 bases at V and 3 bases at J, with 8 bases between the two ends. Germline assignment: CDR1 LNHDA and CDR2 SQIVND (reference sequence). CDR3 size: 14 residues. Here the CDR3 DNA reads TGTGCCAGTAGTATAATACAGCCCAATCAGCCCCAGCATTTT. Protein product: CASSIIQPNQPQHF.

This clone was recorded many times. The chain carries TRBV7-9 and TRBJ1-1; a weak D match, TRBD1 (5 bases). V was cut by 7 bases and J by 3 bases, with 12 bases left in between. Germline CDR1 SEHNR, CDR2 FQNEAQ (reference sequence). The CDR3 is 13 amino acids. The CDR3 sequence is CASTWGVDTEAFF. CDR3 DNA sequence: TGTGCCAGCACCTGGGGGGTCGACACTGAAGCTTTCTTT. Filled out from reference TRBV7-9 and TRBJ1-1, the complete variable domain reads DTGVSQNPRHKITKRGQNVTFRCDPISEHNRLYWYRQTLGQGPEFLTYFQNEAQLEKSRLLSDRFSAERPKGSFSTLEIQRTEQGDSAMYLCASTWGVDTEAFFGQGTRLTVV.

The rearrangement links TRBV19 to TRBJ1-6; 8 positions agree with TRBD1. The germline V gene encodes CDR1 LNHDA and CDR2 SQIVND (reference sequence). The CDR3 consists of 16 residues. Germline trimming cut 5 bases from V and 9 bases from J; bases unmatched to any gene: 12. CDR3 nucleotide sequence: TGTGCCAGTAGTCCATTGCGACAGGGGATCGGTTCACCCCTCCACTTT. Amino acid sequence: CASSPLRQGIGSPLHF.

The CDR3: CAWSVRGAGGYTF. CDR3 nucleotide sequence: TGTGCCTGGAGTGTACGGGGGGCTGGTGGCTACACCTTC. This chain uses TRBV30 with TRBJ1-2; D possibly corresponds to TRBD1 (6 bases). Germline V gene sequence: CDR1 GTSNPN, CDR2 SVGIG (reference sequence). V lost 0 bases and J 7 bases, leaving 12 bases between the germline ends. The CDR3 spans 13 residues.

The chain uses TRBV2 and TRBJ2-5; D gene uncertain. The V gene lost 8 bases and the J gene lost 4 bases, with 14 bases spanning the gap. CDR3 length: 13 residues. Germline V gene lookup returns CDR1 SNHLY and CDR2 FYNNEI. CDR3: CASFVSGRETQYF. The CDR3 nucleotides are TGTGCCAGCTTCGTTTCAGGTAGAGAGACCCAGTACTTC.

V is TRBV7-9 and J is TRBJ2-3; 7 nucleotides align to TRBD1. With 5 bases clipped from V and 4 bases from J, the junction kept 6 bases outside the gene matches. This CDR3 is 14 amino acids long. Per the germline V gene, CDR1 is SEHNR and CDR2 is FQNEAQ (reference sequence). This chain's CDR3 is CASSPPTGPDTQYF. CDR3 nucleotide sequence: TGTGCCAGCAGCCCACCGACAGGGCCAGATACGCAGTATTTT.

V gene TRBV6-5 combines with J gene TRBJ2-3, with 13 bases lining up with TRBD2. Losses at the gene ends were 6 bases for V and 4 bases for J; bases not matched to a gene: 4. CDR3 length: 15 amino acids. Germline loops: CDR1 MNHEY, CDR2 SVGAGI. CDR3 sequence (DNA): TGTGCCAGCAGAATACTAGCGGGGGGGCCAGATACGCAGTATTTT. Protein sequence: CASRILAGGPDTQYF.

This clone occurred a few times. The CDR3 DNA reads TGTGCCAGCAGCTTATCCGCAGGGTGGGAAAAACTGTTTTTT. Translating it yields CASSLSAGWEKLFF. The chain carries TRBV7-2 and TRBJ1-4, with D maybe TRBD1 (5 bases). Germline V gene lookup returns CDR1 SGHTA and CDR2 FQGNSA. The CDR3 runs to 14 residues. Trimming cost V 2 bases and J 8 bases, with 12 bases left between them. Using reference TRBV7-2 and TRBJ1-4 for the parts outside the CDR3, the full variable domain is GAGVSQSPSNKVTEKGKDVELRCDPISGHTALYWYRQSLGQGLEFLIYFQGNSAPDKSGLPSDRFSAERTGGSVSTLTIQRTQQEDSAVYLCASSLSAGWEKLFFGSGTQLSVL.

The V gene is TRBV6-5, the J gene TRBJ2-3; D is possibly TRBD2 (7 bases). V gave up 6 bases and J gave up 5 bases, with 15 bases separating them. CDR1 and CDR2 (germline): MNHEY, SVGAGI. The CDR3 length is 14 residues. In DNA, the CDR3 is TGTGCCAGCAGCCGGGGGGCAGCCGTAGATACGCAGTATTTT. This gives the protein CASSRGAAVDTQYF.

The chain carries TRBV9 and TRBJ1-1; 7 bases line up with TRBD1. Germline values: CDR1 SGDLS, CDR2 YYNGEE. The CDR3 totals 15 residues. Germline trimming cut 3 bases from V and 4 bases from J; bases unmatched to any gene: 9. Written as DNA, the CDR3 is TGTGCCAGCAGCGCCAGGCAGGGGGACGGCACTGAAGCTTTCTTT. Its translation is CASSARQGDGTEAFF.

The chain uses TRBV4-1 and TRBJ2-3; 7 bases fit TRBD2. The junction had 8 bases not matched to a gene; V was cut back by 2 bases and J by 0 bases. Germline-derived CDR1 and CDR2 are MGHRA and YSYEKL. The CDR3 runs to 17 residues. This chain's CDR3 is CASSQRRDYPSTDTQYF. In DNA form, the CDR3 reads TGCGCCAGCAGCCAACGCCGGGACTACCCTAGCACAGATACGCAGTATTTT.

This clone was detected a few times. J is TRBJ1-4 and V is TRBV9; D remains unclear. This CDR3 contains 14 residues. V dropped 1 base and J dropped 0 bases, with 4 bases sitting between them. The germline V gene has CDR1 SGDLS and CDR2 YYNGEE. In DNA, the CDR3 is TGTGCCAGCAGCGTACAGGCAACTAATGAAAAACTGTTTTTT. It yields the protein CASSVQATNEKLFF.

The chain combines TRBV10-1 with TRBJ2-7, with 9 bases that match TRBD2. The CDR3 is made up of 18 amino acids. V lost 9 bases, J lost 3 bases, and 21 bases stayed unmatched. Germline V lookup: CDR1 WNHNN, CDR2 SYGVQD (reference sequence). The chain's CDR3 is CASQISRLAGPRGYEQYF. The DNA for the CDR3 is TGCGCCAGTCAGATAAGTAGGCTAGCGGGGCCCAGGGGCTACGAGCAGTACTTC.

J is TRBJ1-5 and V is TRBV5-1, with TRBD1 identical over 7 bases. The V segment lost 2 bases and the J segment 3 bases; nucleotides outside the gene matches: 5. Germline lookup yields CDR1 SGHRS and CDR2 YFSETQ. The CDR3 is made up of 15 amino acids. DNA for the CDR3: TGCGCCAGCAGCTTCTCGGGACAGTACAATCAGCCCCAGCATTTT. Protein sequence: CASSFSGQYNQPQHF.

The chain is built from TRBV27 and TRBJ2-7, with D tentatively TRBD1 (8 bases). The germline V and J ends were trimmed by 5 bases and 5 bases, with 16 bases remaining between them. Germline loops: CDR1 MNHEY, CDR2 SMNVEV (reference sequence). CDR3 size: 14 residues. In DNA form, the CDR3 reads TGTGCCAGCAGTACAAGGACAGGGAGGGACGAGCAGTACTTC. This gives the protein CASSTRTGRDEQYF.

This clone was seen only a few times. CDR3 nucleotides: TGTGCCAGCAGCTTCCGCTCCTACGAGCAGTACTTC. Residues: CASSFRSYEQYF. The chain carries TRBV7-2 and TRBJ2-7, with unresolved D. V was pared by 3 bases and J by 0 bases, with 3 bases between. Germline CDR1 is SGHTA and CDR2 is FQGNSA. The CDR3 is made up of 12 amino acids. The variable domain in full, completed from reference TRBV7-2 and TRBJ2-7, reads GAGVSQSPSNKVTEKGKDVELRCDPISGHTALYWYRQSLGQGLEFLIYFQGNSAPDKSGLPSDRFSAERTGGSVSTLTIQRTQQEDSAVYLCASSFRSYEQYFGPGTRLTVT.

On this clone: Sequence at one end of the junction differs from germline and may be a read error. The sample has other DNA sequences that encode this CDR3 too. The chain links TRBV29-1 to TRBJ2-7; 7 bases map to TRBD1. The CDR3 length is 17 residues. Germline V gives CDR1 SQVTM, CDR2 ANQGSEA. Here the CDR3 DNA reads TGCAGCGTCGAAGACCCGCAACAGGGGCCGAGCTCCTACGAGCAGTACTTC. It specifies CSVEDPQQGPSSYEQYF.